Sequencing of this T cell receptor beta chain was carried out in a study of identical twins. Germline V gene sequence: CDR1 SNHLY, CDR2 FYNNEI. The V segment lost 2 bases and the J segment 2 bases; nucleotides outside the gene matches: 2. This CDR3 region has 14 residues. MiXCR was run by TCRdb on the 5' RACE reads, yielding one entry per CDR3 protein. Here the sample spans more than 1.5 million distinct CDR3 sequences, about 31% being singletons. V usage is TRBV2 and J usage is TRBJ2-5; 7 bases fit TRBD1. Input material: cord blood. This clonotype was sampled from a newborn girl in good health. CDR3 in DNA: TGTGCCAGCAGTGAACACAGGGGACAAGAGACCCAGTACTTC. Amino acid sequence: CASSEHRGQETQYF.